This TCR beta chain comes out of a study of OX40 agonist ivuxolimab in advanced cancers. About the full investigation: The costimulatory receptor OX40 (CD134) was targeted by ivuxolimab, a fully human IgG2 agonistic monoclonal antibody. The purpose of peripheral TCRbeta sequencing was to test whether ivuxolimab changed TCR sequence diversity and led to clonal T-cell expansion. Patients were allowed to have had prior anti-PD-1, anti-PD-L1 or anti-CTLA-4 therapy, and approximately 40% of the dose-escalation patients had been treated with checkpoint inhibitors. Of the 50 to 55 dose-escalation patients, hepatocellular carcinoma was present in around 20, melanoma in roughly 15, renal cell carcinoma in 9 and head and neck cancer in 9. Intravenous ivuxolimab was administered to patients every 2 weeks at six dose levels: 0.01, 0.1, 0.3, 1.5, 3 and 10 mg/kg. Partial responses occurred in three dose-escalation patients, of whom one had hepatocellular carcinoma and two had cutaneous melanoma. The paper covers the monotherapy dose-escalation part of the phase I ivuxolimab trial, which included N of about 50 patients. A male proportion of 82.7% and a mean age of 60 years, ranging from roughly 20 to 80, were recorded for the dose-escalation cohort.

To sequence the TCRbeta CDR3 region, genomic DNA was isolated from the sorted cells. The immunoSEQ Assay was used to sequence the TCRbeta CDR3 regions. TCRdb's version of the immuneACCESS table is confined to in-frame rearrangements and falls short of the full clone set. An unresolved V gene accounts for under half of the shortfall where checked; the remainder is of unknown origin. The sample yields 150,000 to 170,000 clones; around 94% were counted once. Under 0.4% of the sample lies in the top ten. Points on this clone: This clone's antigen is unknown. No quality values exist for individual bases; no much larger clone is one base distant.

The cysteine opens and the phenylalanine closes a CDR3 of 15 amino acids. Of the read, only the CDR3 DNA is kept; its 45 bases are in frame from base 1. V and J are truncated by 3 bases and 4 bases respectively, leaving an intervening sequence of 12 bases. Looking up the germline V gene yields CDR1 KGHSH and CDR2 LQKENI. Paper-wide results and their limitations: In partial responders in the 0.1-3.0 mg/kg groups, normalized peripheral clonal expansion was found to be among the lowest, especially among CD8+ T cells. The antigen specificity of the peripheral T cells that underwent clonal expansion was not determined. Low levels of normalized T-cell clonal expansion were also seen in some nonresponding patients. After ivuxolimab, CD8+ T cells had more expanded clones than CD4+ T cells on average. At doses of 0.1 to 3.0 mg/kg, clonal expansion of both CD4+ and CD8+ blood T cells was observed from baseline to week 6.

The trial excluded patients who had a history of autoimmune disease or were on systemic immunosuppression. Peripheral blood for TCR sequencing was drawn from every dose cohort at baseline, at cycle 4 day 1 and at cycle 7 day 1. The samples were drawn from a first-in-human, open-label, multicenter phase I dose-escalation trial of ivuxolimab. Adults with locally advanced or metastatic melanoma, renal cell carcinoma, hepatocellular carcinoma or head and neck squamous cell carcinoma were enrolled in the trial. Before TCR sequencing, CD4+ T cells and CD8+ T cells were sorted from peripheral blood as separate populations.

The TCR comes from an adult with an advanced solid tumor such as melanoma, head and neck, liver or kidney cancer. The chain is made from TRBV18 and TRBJ1-4; the D gene is unclear. The sequencing used CD4+ or CD8+ T cells sorted from blood, collected in a trial of the OX40 agonist ivuxolimab. The DNA sequence is TGTGCCAGCTCACCGCAGGACGGTCTTAATGAAAAACTGTTTTTT. Translated, it gives CASSPQDGLNEKLFF.